These 8 T cell receptor beta chains were all obtained from the same sample, sequenced in a study of T cell responses to AZD1222 COVID-19 vaccine. The method was immunoSEQ multiplex PCR; TCRdb's version includes in-frame clones alone and lacks a portion of them. The sample shows approximately 270,000 clones, around 92% of them seen only once. Specimen: peripheral blood, collected 28 days after the second AZD1222 dose. All receptors come from an adult who received the AZD1222 COVID-19 vaccine.

The chain is built from TRBV5-1 and TRBJ2-1; possibly TRBD2 for D (5 bases). The CDR3 has 16 residues. Between the trimmed V and J ends, which lost 0 bases and 2 bases, there was a span of 12 bases. Germline V gene data show CDR1 as SGHRS and CDR2 as YFSETQ. The CDR3 here is CASSLDGSATYNEQFF. CDR3 bases: TGCGCCAGCAGCTTGGATGGTAGCGCAACCTACAATGAGCAGTTCTTC.

The chain uses TRBV6-5 and TRBJ1-3; D might be TRBD1 (5 bases). The CDR3 has 14 amino acids. Trimming pared 4 bases from V and 0 bases from J, leaving 7 bases between. Germline-derived CDR1 and CDR2 are MNHEY and SVGAGI. CDR3 region: CASSFDSSGNTIYF. CDR3 in DNA: TGTGCCAGCAGTTTTGACAGCTCTGGAAACACCATATATTTT.

This clone was detected once. The rearrangement joins TRBV25-1 to TRBJ1-5; D remains unclear. Per the germline V gene, CDR1 is MGHDK and CDR2 is SYGVNS. This CDR3 is 13 amino acids long. The V end lost 3 bases, the J end lost 3 bases, and 6 bases lay between the germline ends. Written as DNA, the CDR3 is TGTGCCAGCAGTGACAGGTTCAATCAGCCCCAGCATTTT. Translation gives CASSDRFNQPQHF.

This chain links TRBV6-5 with TRBJ2-5, with D possibly called TRBD1 or TRBD2 (5 bases each). The germline V gene has CDR1 MNHEY and CDR2 SVGAGI. This CDR3 has 16 amino acids. Trimming stripped 0 bases from V and 4 bases from J, with 15 bases between. CDR3 region: CASSYSGPAGGETQYF. The CDR3 coding sequence is TGTGCCAGCAGTTACTCGGGGCCCGCTGGGGGAGAGACCCAGTACTTC.

V is TRBV7-9 and J is TRBJ1-5; 7 nucleotides match TRBD1. The CDR3 length is 16 residues. V trimming: 1 base; J trimming: 3 bases; junction bases outside the gene matches: 6. Germline V lookup: CDR1 SEHNR, CDR2 FQNEAQ (reference sequence). CDR3 DNA: TGTGCCAGCAGCTTAGGACAGGGAACGTTCAATCAGCCCCAGCATTTT. Its protein is CASSLGQGTFNQPQHF. The whole variable domain, filled in from reference TRBV7-9 and TRBJ1-5, reads DTGVSQNPRHKITKRGQNVTFRCDPISEHNRLYWYRQTLGQGPEFLTYFQNEAQLEKSRLLSDRFSAERPKGSFSTLEIQRTEQGDSAMYLCASSLGQGTFNQPQHFGDGTRLSIL.

The gene calls are TRBV9 and TRBJ2-3; D unclear. Trimming pared 1 base from V and 5 bases from J, leaving 11 bases between. Germline CDR1 reads SGDLS; CDR2 reads YYNGEE. The CDR3 runs to 14 residues. CDR3 residues: CASSVLTLGDTQYF. DNA for the CDR3: TGTGCCAGCAGCGTATTAACCCTCGGAGATACGCAGTATTTT.

The chain joins TRBV27 to TRBJ2-7; 10 nucleotides align to TRBD2. Germline loops: CDR1 MNHEY, CDR2 SMNVEV (reference sequence). The junction had 12 bases not matched to a gene; V was cut back by 6 bases and J by 4 bases. CDR3 length: 16 amino acids. The CDR3 region is CASSPSSGSWVYEQYF. CDR3 in DNA: TGTGCCAGCAGCCCATCTAGCGGGAGCTGGGTATACGAGCAGTACTTC.

This sequence joins TRBV12-3 or TRBV12-4 and TRBJ1-5; 7 nucleotides line up with TRBD1. This CDR3 is 13 amino acids long. The V segment lost 5 bases and the J segment 7 bases; nucleotides outside the gene matches: 5. This chain's CDR3 is CASSGTGDQPQHF. The CDR3 DNA sequence: TGTGCCAGCAGTGGCACAGGGGACCAGCCCCAGCATTTT.